The 9 T cell receptor beta chains given below trace back to one sample, sequenced in a study of T cell repertoires in cytomegalovirus infection. TCRdb fed the reads into MiXCR, producing one record per CDR3 protein. The data hold about 310,000 distinct CDR3 sequences, with about 25% observed a single time. Their antigen targets remain unknown. The specimen was cultured PBMCs, collected from culture after CMV antigen stimulation. These receptor sequences come from a human donor in good health (CMV status not recorded). Some clones in this sample may be carry-over from other donors' samples.

This clonotype was seen a few times. This rearrangement joins TRBV4-3 to TRBJ1-5; D gene ambiguous. Germline values: CDR1 LGHNA, CDR2 YSLEER. The CDR3 has 16 amino acids. Between the trimmed V and J ends, which lost 0 bases and 7 bases, there was a span of 16 bases. The CDR3 DNA reads as TGCGCCAGCAGCCAAGATGTTGTCAGCCCCGACCAGCCCCAGCATTTT. It translates to CASSQDVVSPDQPQHF.

The chain is built from TRBV29-1 and TRBJ1-4, with D unclear. In germline, CDR1 is SQVTM, CDR2 ANQGSEA. This CDR3 has 11 residues. The V end lost 4 bases, the J end lost 4 bases, and 4 bases lay between the germline ends. The CDR3 loop is CSVGVNEKLFF. CDR3 DNA sequence: TGCAGCGTTGGGGTTAATGAAAAACTGTTTTTT.

In this sample, this clonotype turned up a few times. This rearrangement joins TRBV19 to TRBJ1-5; D unresolved. In germline, CDR1 is LNHDA, CDR2 SQIVND (reference sequence). The CDR3 extends over 15 amino acids. The V end was cut by 2 bases, the J end by 0 bases, with 8 bases between. The CDR3, as DNA: TGTGCCAGTAGTATAAGCTCTCATAGCAATCAGCCCCAGCATTTT. It specifies CASSISSHSNQPQHF.

This clonotype was detected only a few times. One end of the junction is discordant with germline, which a read error may explain. V is TRBV12-3 or TRBV12-4 and J is TRBJ2-6, with a tentative D call TRBD1 (5 bases). CDR3 length: 17 residues. The chain's CDR3 is CASSLNFRGTGAIVLTF. In DNA form, the CDR3 reads TGTGCCAGCAGTTTAAATTTTAGGGGTACTGGGGCCATCGTCCTGACTTTC.

The chain is built from TRBV4-3 and TRBJ2-5; no reliable D call. The V and J ends lost 6 bases and 1 base respectively, with 12 bases between them. Looked up from germline, CDR1 is LGHNA and CDR2 is YSLEER. This CDR3 has 14 residues. This CDR3 reads CASSQEHPQETQYF. CDR3 DNA sequence: TGCGCCAGCAGTCAGGAGCACCCCCAAGAGACCCAGTACTTC.

The V and J genes are TRBV10-2 and TRBJ1-2; 7 bases agree with TRBD1. The V gene end was trimmed by 0 bases and the J gene end by 8 bases; junction bases not matched to a gene: 9. The CDR3 loop spans 15 amino acids. The germline V gene has CDR1 WSHSY and CDR2 SAAADI. The CDR3 DNA reads as TGCGCCAGCAGTGAGTCAATCGGACAGGTAGCCGGCTACACCTTC. The encoded protein is CASSESIGQVAGYTF.

J is TRBJ2-7 and V is TRBV6-2 or TRBV6-3, with D perhaps TRBD2 (6 bases). V was pared by 7 bases and J by 6 bases, with 19 bases between. The CDR3 is 14 amino acids. Germline V lookup: CDR1 MNHEY, CDR2 SVGEGT. Here the CDR3 reads CASNNGGKGREQYF. CDR3 nucleotide sequence: TGTGCCAGCAACAATGGGGGGAAGGGTCGCGAGCAGTACTTC.

The chain couples TRBV20-1 to TRBJ2-7, with D perhaps matching TRBD1 (5 bases). Germline CDR1 reads DFQATT; CDR2 reads SNEGSKA (reference sequence). Trimming took 0 bases from V and 7 from J, leaving 19 bases between them. This CDR3 has 15 amino acids. The CDR3 DNA reads as TGCAGTGCTAGAGATCTCCGGGCAGGGCAAGGAGAGCAGTACGTC. It is translated as CSARDLRAGQGEQYV.

This clonotype was detected many times. V is TRBV7-9 and J is TRBJ1-2; D perhaps matches TRBD1 (5 bases). CDR1 SEHNR and CDR2 FQNEAQ come from the germline V gene (reference sequence). The CDR3 runs 15 residues. The V and J ends lost 5 bases and 2 bases respectively, with 15 bases between them. In DNA form, the CDR3 reads TGTGCCAGCAGCCTCCGGGACGGCGACAACTATGGCTACACCTTC. Its protein product is CASSLRDGDNYGYTF.